Detailed here is one T cell receptor (beta chain). The antigen remains unidentified. This CDR3 spans 13 amino acids. Germline lookup yields CDR1 DFQATT and CDR2 SNEGSKA (reference sequence). Trimming took 4 bases from V and 7 from J, leaving 14 bases between them. This record comes from a study of CD8+CD57+ T cells in acquired aplastic anemia. The TCR beta profiling, which covered VDJ combination and CDR3 sequence, was carried out using genomic DNA as the template. TCRdb used MiXCR to reprocess the reads, holding one entry per CDR3 protein. This repertoire shows around 430,000 distinct CDR3 sequences, less than 35% found once; its top ten account for approximately 0.82%. All patients picked for sequencing had shown, by flow cytometry, an expansion of CD8+CD57+ cells. The cohort consisted entirely of patients having severe acquired aplastic anemia. Study observations and caveats: Shared by patients and controls, twenty-nine CD8+ CDR3s were abundant in patients.

The chain joins TRBV20-1 to TRBJ2-4; D is possibly TRBD1 (6 bases). The receptor comes from a human donor with aplastic anemia. Sequencing was performed on sorted CD4+, CD8+, or CD8+CD57+ T cells (not recorded which) from PBMCs. The CDR3 spells CSANPARGNIQYF. Written as DNA, the CDR3 is TGCAGTGCTAATCCGGCCAGGGGCAACATTCAGTACTTC.